The 16 T cell receptor beta chains below all came from one sample that was sequenced in a study of CD8 T cells in Susac syndrome. With random hexamers, roughly 0.45 to 1 ug RNA was reverse transcribed. MiXCR was run by TCRdb on the immunoSEQ multiplex PCR reads, yielding one entry per CDR3 protein. The profile covers some 200,000 distinct CDR3 sequences, with approximately 95% appearing a single time and 0.095% taken by the ten largest. The sequenced sample consisted of CD4+ T cells from PBMCs. These receptors were taken from a human donor with multiple sclerosis.

This chain uses TRBV27 with TRBJ1-2, with 7 positions matching TRBD1. V dropped 2 bases and J dropped 4; count of bases not matched to a gene: 7. Germline CDR1 reads MNHEY; CDR2 reads SMNVEV (reference sequence). The CDR3 extends over 15 amino acids. The CDR3 DNA reads as TGTGCCAGCAGTTTAAGGGGGCGCTTGTCCTATGGCTACACCTTC. Translation: CASSLRGRLSYGYTF.

V and J are TRBV23-1 and TRBJ2-5, with a tentative D call TRBD1 (5 bases). TRBV23-1 is an open reading frame, and its role is uncertain. The CDR3 contains 14 residues. The germline V and J ends were trimmed by 2 bases and 5 bases, with 12 bases remaining between them. The CDR3 coding sequence is TGCGCCAGCAGTCAACTTAAGAAGGGGGAGACCCAGTACTTC. Protein sequence: CASSQLKKGETQYF.

This rearrangement joins TRBV28 to TRBJ2-5; the match to TRBD2 covers 10 bases. CDR1 and CDR2 from the germline V gene are MDHEN and SYDVKM. V trimming: 5 bases; J trimming: 5 bases; junction bases outside the gene matches: 8. The CDR3 loop spans 15 amino acids. DNA for the CDR3: TGTGCCAGCAGTGTTCCGGGACTAGCGTCGGAGACCCAGTACTTC. Its protein is CASSVPGLASETQYF.

The chain carries TRBV4-1 and TRBJ2-1, with a tentative D call TRBD2 (6 bases). Germline V lookup: CDR1 MGHRA, CDR2 YSYEKL. The ends were cut back, 0 bases at V and 0 bases at J, with 12 bases in the middle. The CDR3 runs to 17 residues. In nucleotides, the CDR3 is TGCGCCAGCAGCCAAGACGGTGGGGGGAGCTCCTACAATGAGCAGTTCTTC. As protein: CASSQDGGGSSYNEQFF.

The chain recombines TRBV6-5 with TRBJ1-1; D ambiguous. The germline V gene encodes CDR1 MNHEY and CDR2 SVGAGI. CDR3 size: 12 residues. V lost 0 bases to trimming and J lost 3 bases, with 2 bases between them. The CDR3 nucleotides read TGTGCCAGCAGTTACTCGGACACTGAAGCTTTCTTT. Translation: CASSYSDTEAFF.

The CDR3 DNA sequence: TGTGCCACCAGTGAGACCTACTCAGATACGCAGTATTTT. It encodes CATSETYSDTQYF. V usage is TRBV24-1 and J usage is TRBJ2-3, with unresolved D. V shed 4 bases and J shed 4 bases, with 8 bases lying between them. The CDR3 extends over 13 amino acids. CDR1 is KGHDR, CDR2 SFDVKD, per germline.

The V and J genes are TRBV12-3 or TRBV12-4 and TRBJ2-7; a possible D gene is TRBD1 (6 bases). The V and J ends lost 6 bases and 1 base respectively, with 13 bases between them. The CDR3 has 14 residues. For the CDR3, the DNA is TGTGCCAGCAGACCGGGACACGCATCCTACGAGCAGTACTTC. This gives the protein CASRPGHASYEQYF.

The V and J genes are TRBV20-1 and TRBJ2-3, with D uncertain. V was cut by 1 base and J by 4 bases, with 15 bases left in between. Germline V gene sequence: CDR1 DFQATT, CDR2 SNEGSKA (reference sequence). The CDR3 contains 15 residues. The CDR3 loop is CSARGHPSRADTQYF. In DNA, the CDR3 is TGCAGTGCTAGAGGTCACCCCAGCCGGGCAGATACGCAGTATTTT.

This chain connects TRBV7-9 to TRBJ1-1; a weak D match, TRBD1 (5 bases). Trimming cost V 3 bases and J 8 bases, with 13 bases left between them. This CDR3 is built from 13 residues. Germline values: CDR1 SEHNR, CDR2 FQNEAQ (reference sequence). Here the CDR3 reads CASSLRMWDEAFF. The CDR3 DNA reads as TGTGCCAGCAGCTTGCGGATGTGGGACGAAGCTTTCTTT.

This clonotype came up once. V gene TRBV9 combines with J gene TRBJ2-3, with 9 bases aligning to TRBD2. J lost 1 base, V lost 0 bases, and 9 bases had no gene match. The CDR3 totals 18 residues. Per the germline V gene, CDR1 is SGDLS and CDR2 is YYNGEE. Here the CDR3 reads CASSVGLAAVGGTDTQYF. The CDR3 region has the DNA TGTGCCAGCAGCGTAGGACTAGCGGCTGTCGGTGGCACAGATACGCAGTATTTT. The whole variable domain, filled in from reference TRBV9 and TRBJ2-3, reads DSGVTQTPKHLITATGQRVTLRCSPRSGDLSVYWYQQSLDQGLQFLIQYYNGEERAKGNILERFSAQQFPDLHSELNLSSLELGDSALYFCASSVGLAAVGGTDTQYFGPGTRLTVL.

This clonotype was recorded only once. This chain joins TRBV19 and TRBJ2-7; 9 nucleotides align to TRBD1. In germline, CDR1 is LNHDA, CDR2 SQIVND (reference sequence). The length of the CDR3 is 14 residues. Trimming took 11 bases from V and 8 from J; bases not matched to a gene: 16. The CDR3 spells CAAGAGTGRSKQYF. The CDR3 DNA sequence: TGTGCCGCGGGCGCCGGGACAGGGAGGAGCAAGCAGTACTTC.

For the CDR3, the DNA is TGTGCCAGCAGCTTGGAGGTAGGGAGCTCCTACGAGCAGTACTTC. It translates to CASSLEVGSSYEQYF. The gene calls are TRBV5-6 and TRBJ2-7; a possible D gene is TRBD2 (5 bases). The CDR3 extends over 15 amino acids. Germline V gene data show CDR1 as SGHDT and CDR2 as YYEEEE. Trimming took 0 bases from V and 0 from J, leaving 10 bases between them.

This clonotype was picked up one time. The chain employs TRBV28 and TRBJ1-2; D is unresolved. The germline V and J ends were trimmed by 6 bases and 4 bases, with 15 bases remaining between them. The CDR3 runs to 14 residues. Germline V gene lookup returns CDR1 MDHEN and CDR2 SYDVKM. CDR3 region: CASSSSPAVYGYTF. The CDR3 DNA reads TGTGCCAGCAGCTCGTCGCCAGCCGTCTATGGCTACACCTTC.

V and J are TRBV3-1 and TRBJ2-3; no reliable D call. V was cut by 8 bases and J by 1 base, with 16 bases left in between. This CDR3 region has 15 residues. Germline values: CDR1 LGHDT, CDR2 YNNKEL (reference sequence). CDR3 residues: CASGISPRGTDTQYF. The CDR3 nucleotides are TGTGCCAGCGGTATTAGCCCCCGGGGCACAGATACGCAGTATTTT.

V usage is TRBV27 and J usage is TRBJ2-7, with TRBD2 identical over 12 bases. Germline loops: CDR1 MNHEY, CDR2 SMNVEV (reference sequence). The CDR3 totals 15 residues. With 5 bases clipped from V and 4 bases from J, the junction kept 6 bases outside the gene matches. The CDR3 here is CASSAGLAGRYEQYF. The CDR3 coding sequence is TGTGCCAGCAGTGCGGGACTAGCGGGCCGATACGAGCAGTACTTC.

The V gene is TRBV9, the J gene TRBJ2-3, with no clear D. CDR1 and CDR2 (germline): SGDLS, YYNGEE. V lost 4 bases and J lost 0, with 9 bases in between. This CDR3 has 14 residues. CDR3 sequence: CASSPHSSTDTQYF. Written as DNA, the CDR3 is TGTGCCAGCAGCCCCCACTCTAGCACAGATACGCAGTATTTT.